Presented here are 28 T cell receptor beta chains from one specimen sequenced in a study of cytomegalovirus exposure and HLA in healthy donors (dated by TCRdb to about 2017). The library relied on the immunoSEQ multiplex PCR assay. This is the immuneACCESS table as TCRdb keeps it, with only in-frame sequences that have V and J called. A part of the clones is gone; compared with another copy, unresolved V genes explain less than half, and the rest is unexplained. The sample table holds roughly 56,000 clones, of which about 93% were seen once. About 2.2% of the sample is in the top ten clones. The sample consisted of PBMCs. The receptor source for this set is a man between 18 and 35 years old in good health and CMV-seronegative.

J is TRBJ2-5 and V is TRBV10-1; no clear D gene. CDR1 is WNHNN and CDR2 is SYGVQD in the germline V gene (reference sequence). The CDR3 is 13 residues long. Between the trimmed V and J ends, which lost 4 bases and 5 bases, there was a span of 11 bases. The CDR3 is CASSVGNGETQYF. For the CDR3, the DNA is TGCGCCAGCAGTGTCGGCAACGGGGAGACCCAGTACTTC.

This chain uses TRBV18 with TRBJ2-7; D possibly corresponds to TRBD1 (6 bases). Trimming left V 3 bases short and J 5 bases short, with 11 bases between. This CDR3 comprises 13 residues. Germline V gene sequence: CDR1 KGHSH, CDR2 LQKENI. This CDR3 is CASSPNRVDEQYF. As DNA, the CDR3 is TGTGCCAGCTCACCCAACAGGGTCGACGAGCAGTACTTC.

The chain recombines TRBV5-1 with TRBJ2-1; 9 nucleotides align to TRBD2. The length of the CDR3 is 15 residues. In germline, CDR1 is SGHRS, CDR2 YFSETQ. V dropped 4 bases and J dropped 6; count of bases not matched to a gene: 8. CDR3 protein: CASSPIAGAINEQFF. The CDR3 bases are TGCGCCAGCAGCCCTATAGCGGGGGCGATCAATGAGCAGTTCTTC.

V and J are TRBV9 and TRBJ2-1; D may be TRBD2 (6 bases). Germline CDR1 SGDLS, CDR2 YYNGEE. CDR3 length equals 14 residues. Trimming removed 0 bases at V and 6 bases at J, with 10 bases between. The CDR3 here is CASSVGGGSNEQFF. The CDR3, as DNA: TGTGCCAGCAGCGTAGGGGGAGGCTCCAATGAGCAGTTCTTC.

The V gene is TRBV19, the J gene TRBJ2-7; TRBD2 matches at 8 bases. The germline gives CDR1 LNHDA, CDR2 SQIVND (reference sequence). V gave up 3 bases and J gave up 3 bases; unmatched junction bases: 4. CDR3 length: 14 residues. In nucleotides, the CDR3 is TGTGCCAGTAGTATCGGGGGGGCACGCTACGAGCAGTACTTC. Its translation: CASSIGGARYEQYF.

The CDR3 sequence is CASSTWAGNYEQYF. CDR3 DNA sequence: TGTGCCAGCAGTACGTGGGCAGGGAACTACGAGCAGTACTTC. The V and J genes are TRBV6-5 and TRBJ2-7, with D perhaps TRBD1 (5 bases). Germline assignment: CDR1 MNHEY and CDR2 SVGAGI. V was shortened by 5 bases and J by 3 bases, with 14 bases between the two germline ends. This CDR3 is built from 14 residues.

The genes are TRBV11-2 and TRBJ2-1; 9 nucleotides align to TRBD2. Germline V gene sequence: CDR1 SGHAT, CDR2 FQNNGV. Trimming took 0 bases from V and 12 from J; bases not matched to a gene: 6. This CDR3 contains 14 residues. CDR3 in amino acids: CASSLEGSGSGQFF. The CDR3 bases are TGTGCCAGCAGCTTAGAGGGTAGCGGGAGCGGGCAGTTCTTC.

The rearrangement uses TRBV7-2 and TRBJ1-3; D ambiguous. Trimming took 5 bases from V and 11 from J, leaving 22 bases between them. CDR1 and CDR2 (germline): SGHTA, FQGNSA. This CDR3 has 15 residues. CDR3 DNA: TGTGCCAGCAGCCGTAGGGATAGCGGCCCCCCAGCCATATATTTT. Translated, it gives CASSRRDSGPPAIYF.

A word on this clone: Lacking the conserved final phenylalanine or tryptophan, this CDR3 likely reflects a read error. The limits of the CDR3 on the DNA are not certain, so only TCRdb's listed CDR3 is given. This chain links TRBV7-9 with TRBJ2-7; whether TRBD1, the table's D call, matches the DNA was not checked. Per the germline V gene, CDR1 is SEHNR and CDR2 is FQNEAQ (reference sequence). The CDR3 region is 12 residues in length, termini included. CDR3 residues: CASSSQGTALEL.

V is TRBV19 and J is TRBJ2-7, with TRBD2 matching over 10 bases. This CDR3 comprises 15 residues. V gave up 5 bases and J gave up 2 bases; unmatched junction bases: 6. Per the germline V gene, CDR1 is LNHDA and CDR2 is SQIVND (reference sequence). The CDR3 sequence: CASSPSAGGPYEQYF. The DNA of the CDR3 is TGTGCCAGTAGTCCATCAGCGGGAGGGCCCTACGAGCAGTACTTC.

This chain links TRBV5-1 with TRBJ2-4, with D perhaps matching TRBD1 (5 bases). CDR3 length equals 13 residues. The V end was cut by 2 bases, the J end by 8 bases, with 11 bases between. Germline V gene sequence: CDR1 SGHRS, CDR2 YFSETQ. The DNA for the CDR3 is TGCGCCAGCAGCTTAGACAGATTCGACATTCAGTACTTC. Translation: CASSLDRFDIQYF. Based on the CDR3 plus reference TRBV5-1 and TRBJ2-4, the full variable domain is KAGVTQTPRYLIKTRGQQVTLSCSPISGHRSVSWYQQTPGQGLQFLFEYFSETQRNKGNFPGRFSGRQFSNSRSEMNVSTLELGDSALYLCASSLDRFDIQYFGAGTRLSVL.

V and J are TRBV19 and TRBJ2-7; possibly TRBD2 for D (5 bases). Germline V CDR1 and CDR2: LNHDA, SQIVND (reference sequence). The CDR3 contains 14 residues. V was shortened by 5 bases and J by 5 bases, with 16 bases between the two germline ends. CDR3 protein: CASSPRTRANEQYF. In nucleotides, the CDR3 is TGTGCCAGTAGTCCCCGGACGAGGGCGAACGAGCAGTACTTC.

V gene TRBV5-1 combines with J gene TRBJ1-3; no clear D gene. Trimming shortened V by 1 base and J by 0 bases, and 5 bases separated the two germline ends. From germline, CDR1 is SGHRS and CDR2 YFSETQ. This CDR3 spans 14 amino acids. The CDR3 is CASSLQDSGNTIYF. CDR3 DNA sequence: TGCGCCAGCAGCTTGCAGGACTCTGGAAACACCATATATTTT.

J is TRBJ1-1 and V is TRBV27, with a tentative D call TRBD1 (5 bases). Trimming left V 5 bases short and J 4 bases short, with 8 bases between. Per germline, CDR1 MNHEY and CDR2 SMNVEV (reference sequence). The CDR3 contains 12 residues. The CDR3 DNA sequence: TGTGCCAGCAGTCCCGGGGGCACTGAAGCTTTCTTT. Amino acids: CASSPGGTEAFF.

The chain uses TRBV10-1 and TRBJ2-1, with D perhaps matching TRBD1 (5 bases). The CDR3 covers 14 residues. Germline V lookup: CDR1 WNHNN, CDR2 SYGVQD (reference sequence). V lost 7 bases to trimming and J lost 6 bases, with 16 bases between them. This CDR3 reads CASKGPGVSNEQFF. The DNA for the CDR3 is TGCGCCAGCAAGGGGCCGGGCGTTTCCAATGAGCAGTTCTTC.

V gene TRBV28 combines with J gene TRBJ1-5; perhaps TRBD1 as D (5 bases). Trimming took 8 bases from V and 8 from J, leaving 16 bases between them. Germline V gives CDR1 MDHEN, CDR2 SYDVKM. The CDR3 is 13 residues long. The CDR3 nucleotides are TGTGCCAGCCTCCCAGGGTTAAGTGAGCCCCAGCATTTT. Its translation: CASLPGLSEPQHF.

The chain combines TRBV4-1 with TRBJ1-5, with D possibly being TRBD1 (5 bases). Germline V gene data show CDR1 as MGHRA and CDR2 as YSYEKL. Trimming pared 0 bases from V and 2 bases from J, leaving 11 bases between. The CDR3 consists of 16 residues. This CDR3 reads CASSQEGQGGNQPQHF. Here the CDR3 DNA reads TGCGCCAGCAGCCAAGAAGGCCAGGGTGGCAATCAGCCCCAGCATTTT.

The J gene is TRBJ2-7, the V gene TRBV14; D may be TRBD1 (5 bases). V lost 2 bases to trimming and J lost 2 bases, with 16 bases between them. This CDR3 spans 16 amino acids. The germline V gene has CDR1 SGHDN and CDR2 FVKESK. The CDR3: CASSQLVSTEAYEQYF. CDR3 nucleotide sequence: TGTGCCAGCAGCCAATTGGTTTCGACAGAGGCCTACGAGCAGTACTTC.

CDR3 DNA: TGTGCCAGCAGCCAAGTATTGAGAGAGACCCAGTACTTC. Translating gives CASSQVLRETQYF. The chain uses TRBV14 and TRBJ2-5; D gene unclear. Germline V CDR1 and CDR2: SGHDN, FVKESK. This CDR3 region has 13 residues. Trimming cost V 1 base and J 4 bases, with 7 bases left between them.

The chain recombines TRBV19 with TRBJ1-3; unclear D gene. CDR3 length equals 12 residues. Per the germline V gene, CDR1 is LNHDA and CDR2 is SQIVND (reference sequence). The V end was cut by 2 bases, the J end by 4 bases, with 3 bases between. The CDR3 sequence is CASSISGNTIYF. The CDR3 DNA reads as TGTGCCAGTAGTATATCGGGAAACACCATATATTTT.

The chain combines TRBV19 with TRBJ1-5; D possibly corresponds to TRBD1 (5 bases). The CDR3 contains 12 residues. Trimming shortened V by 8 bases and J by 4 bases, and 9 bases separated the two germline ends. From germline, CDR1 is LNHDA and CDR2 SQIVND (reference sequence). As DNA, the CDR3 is TGTGCCAGTGTTCAGGGAAATCAGCCCCAGCATTTT. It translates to CASVQGNQPQHF.

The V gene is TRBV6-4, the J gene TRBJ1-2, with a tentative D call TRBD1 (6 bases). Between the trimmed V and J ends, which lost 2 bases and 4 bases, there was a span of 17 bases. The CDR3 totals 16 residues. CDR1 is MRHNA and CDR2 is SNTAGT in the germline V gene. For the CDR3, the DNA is TGTGCCAGCAGTGACCGGGTTCGGCAGGGGACCTATGGCTACACCTTC. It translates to CASSDRVRQGTYGYTF.

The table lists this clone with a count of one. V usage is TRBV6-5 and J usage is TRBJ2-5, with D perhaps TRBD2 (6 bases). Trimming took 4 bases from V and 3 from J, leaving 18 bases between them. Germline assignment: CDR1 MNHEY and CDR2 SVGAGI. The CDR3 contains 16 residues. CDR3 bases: TGTGCCAGCAGTTCATTGGAGGGAAATGGGGAAGAGACCCAGTACTTC. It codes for CASSSLEGNGEETQYF.

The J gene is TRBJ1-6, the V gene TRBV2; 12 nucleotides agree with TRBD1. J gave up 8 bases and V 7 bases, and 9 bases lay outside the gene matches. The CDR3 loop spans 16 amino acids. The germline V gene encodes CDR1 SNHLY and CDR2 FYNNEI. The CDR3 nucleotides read TGTGCCAGCAACCGGGACAGGGGGCAGATTCATTCACCCCTCCACTTT. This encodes CASNRDRGQIHSPLHF.

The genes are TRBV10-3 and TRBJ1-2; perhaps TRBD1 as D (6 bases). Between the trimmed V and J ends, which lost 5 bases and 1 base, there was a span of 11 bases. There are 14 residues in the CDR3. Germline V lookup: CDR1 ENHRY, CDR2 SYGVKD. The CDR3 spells CAISRQAYNYGYTF. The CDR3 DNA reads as TGTGCCATCAGTAGACAGGCTTATAACTATGGCTACACCTTC.

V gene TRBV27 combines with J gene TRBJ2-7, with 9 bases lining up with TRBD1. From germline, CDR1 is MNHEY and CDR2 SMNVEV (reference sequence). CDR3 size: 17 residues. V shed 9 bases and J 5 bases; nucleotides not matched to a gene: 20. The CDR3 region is CARGGTGREPQGDEQYF. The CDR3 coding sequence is TGTGCCAGAGGAGGGACAGGGCGCGAGCCCCAGGGCGACGAGCAGTACTTC.

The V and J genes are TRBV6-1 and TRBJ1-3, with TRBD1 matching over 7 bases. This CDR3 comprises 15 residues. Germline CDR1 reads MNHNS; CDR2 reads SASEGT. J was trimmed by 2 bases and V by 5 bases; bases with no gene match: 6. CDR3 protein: CASSRDRVTGNTIYF. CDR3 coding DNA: TGTGCCAGCAGTCGTGACAGGGTAACTGGAAACACCATATATTTT.

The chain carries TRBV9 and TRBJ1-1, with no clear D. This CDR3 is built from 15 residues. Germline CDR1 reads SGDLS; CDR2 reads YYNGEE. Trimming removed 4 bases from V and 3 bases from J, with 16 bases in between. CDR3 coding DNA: TGTGCCAGCAGCCACCTTGGGCATAGAGACACTGAAGCTTTCTTT. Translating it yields CASSHLGHRDTEAFF.